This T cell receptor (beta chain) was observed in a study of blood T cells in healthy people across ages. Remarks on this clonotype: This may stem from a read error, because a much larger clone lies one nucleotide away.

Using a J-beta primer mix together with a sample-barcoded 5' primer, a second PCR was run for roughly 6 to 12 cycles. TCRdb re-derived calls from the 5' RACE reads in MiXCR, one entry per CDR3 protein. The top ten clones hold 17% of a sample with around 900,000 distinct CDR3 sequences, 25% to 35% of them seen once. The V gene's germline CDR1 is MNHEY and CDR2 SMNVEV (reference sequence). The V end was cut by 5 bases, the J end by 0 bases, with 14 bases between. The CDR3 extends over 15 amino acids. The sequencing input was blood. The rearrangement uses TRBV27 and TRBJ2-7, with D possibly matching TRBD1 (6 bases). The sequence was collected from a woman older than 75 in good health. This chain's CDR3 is CASSTRDTGSYEQYF. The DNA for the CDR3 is TGTGCCAGCAGTACCCGGGACACGGGCTCCTACGAGCAGTACTTC.